The present entry profiles one T cell receptor (beta chain) with its context. A much larger clone differs from this one at a single base, so this may be a read error. There are 16 residues in the CDR3. The ends lost 1 base at V and 9 bases at J; junction bases unmatched: 6. Looked up from germline, CDR1 is MNHEY and CDR2 is SVGAGI. The sample originates from a study of T-cell reconstitution after alpha-beta-depleted transplantation in children. Unique molecular identifiers featured in how the TCRbeta library was prepared. One entry per CDR3 protein results from TCRdb running MiXCR on the PCR reads. The sample records under 300,000 distinct CDR3 sequences, 11% being singletons.

This chain uses TRBV6-5 with TRBJ1-6; 10 nucleotides match TRBD1. The TCR comes from a male patient aged 2 to 9 who had a stem cell transplant for chronic granulomatous disease, so the T cells may come from the graft donor. Here the sequenced sample was peripheral blood, taken 180 days after TCRalphabeta/CD19-depleted stem cell transplant. Here the CDR3 DNA reads TGTGCCAGCAGTTACTTCGGACAGGGGGAGAGTTCACCCCTCCACTTT. It translates to CASSYFGQGESSPLHF.